One and the same sample provided the 8 T cell receptor beta chains below, sequenced in a study of shared clonotypes between healthy human individuals. Only in-frame clones appear in the TCRdb table, and some are missing; sequencing was by immunoSEQ multiplex PCR. This table has some 1,900,000 clones, about 95% appearing once. Terminally differentiated effector memory CD45RA+ cells were excluded from the naive CD8 cells, which were CD45RO-negative and positively selected for CCR7. Sample: naive CD8+ T cells sorted from blood. All receptors derive from a man in his late teens or twenties in good health.

With regard to this clone: At the DNA level, this CDR3 is encoded by other sequences in the same sample as well. V is TRBV20-1 and J is TRBJ2-1; D unresolved. Trimming removed 1 base from V and 6 bases from J, with 1 base in between. This CDR3 has 10 amino acids. Germline assignment: CDR1 DFQATT and CDR2 SNEGSKA (reference sequence). The CDR3 reads CSARANEQFF. CDR3 in DNA: TGCAGTGCTAGAGCCAATGAGCAGTTCTTC.

J is TRBJ2-2 and V is TRBV4-3; no clear D. Germline loops: CDR1 LGHNA, CDR2 YSLEER. This CDR3 spans 15 amino acids. The ends were cut back, 0 bases at V and 6 bases at J, with 11 bases in the middle. The CDR3 region has the DNA TGCGCCAGCAGCCAAGATGCCGGAATGGCCGGGGAGCTGTTTTTT. The encoded protein is CASSQDAGMAGELFF.

The V gene is TRBV5-4, the J gene TRBJ2-2; possibly TRBD1 for D (7 bases). In germline, CDR1 is SGHNT, CDR2 YYREEE (reference sequence). Trimming stripped 0 bases from V and 10 bases from J, with 22 bases between. The CDR3 is 17 residues long. Here the CDR3 reads CASSLDRGEWGAAELFF. The CDR3 DNA reads TGTGCCAGCAGCTTGGACAGGGGAGAGTGGGGGGCTGCGGAGCTGTTTTTT.

The CDR3 is CASLGTDHFGQYF. CDR3 DNA: TGTGCCAGCCTTGGTACCGATCATTTTGGGCAGTACTTC. V is TRBV2 and J is TRBJ2-7; D is uncertain. The V end was cut by 8 bases, the J end by 9 bases, with 20 bases between. This CDR3 region has 13 residues. CDR1 is SNHLY and CDR2 is FYNNEI in the germline V gene.

The chain has TRBV13 and TRBJ2-5; D could derive from TRBD1 or TRBD2 (5 bases each). V lost 0 bases to trimming and J lost 5 bases, with 19 bases between them. This CDR3 region has 17 residues. Germline V gives CDR1 PRHDT, CDR2 FYEKMQ (reference sequence). The CDR3 loop is CASSLGLGQGRYETQYF. CDR3 nucleotides: TGTGCCAGCAGCTTAGGCCTCGGGCAGGGACGGTATGAGACCCAGTACTTC.

V usage is TRBV5-1 and J usage is TRBJ2-7; D unclear. The CDR3 consists of 15 residues. The germline V and J ends were trimmed by 5 bases and 0 bases, with 15 bases remaining between them. CDR1 SGHRS and CDR2 YFSETQ come from the germline V gene. CDR3 nucleotide sequence: TGCGCCAGCAGATTGAAGCTCCACCCCTCCTACGAGCAGTACTTC. This gives the protein CASRLKLHPSYEQYF.

V usage is TRBV30 and J usage is TRBJ2-1; 8 nucleotides line up with TRBD2. There are 13 residues in the CDR3. Looked up from germline, CDR1 is GTSNPN and CDR2 is SVGIG (reference sequence). V dropped 2 bases and J dropped 7; count of bases not matched to a gene: 4. CDR3 in amino acids: CAWSILAGNEQFF. The DNA for the CDR3 is TGTGCCTGGAGTATCTTAGCGGGGAATGAGCAGTTCTTC.

With respect to this clone: In the same sample, other DNA sequences code for this CDR3. This chain connects TRBV29-1 to TRBJ2-5; 8 bases map to TRBD1. CDR1 is SQVTM and CDR2 is ANQGSEA in the germline V gene. The CDR3 has 14 amino acids. The V segment lost 6 bases and the J segment 1 base; nucleotides outside the gene matches: 7. CDR3 DNA sequence: TGCAGCGTCGCAGGACAGGGTAGCCAAGAGACCCAGTACTTC. This codes for CSVAGQGSQETQYF.